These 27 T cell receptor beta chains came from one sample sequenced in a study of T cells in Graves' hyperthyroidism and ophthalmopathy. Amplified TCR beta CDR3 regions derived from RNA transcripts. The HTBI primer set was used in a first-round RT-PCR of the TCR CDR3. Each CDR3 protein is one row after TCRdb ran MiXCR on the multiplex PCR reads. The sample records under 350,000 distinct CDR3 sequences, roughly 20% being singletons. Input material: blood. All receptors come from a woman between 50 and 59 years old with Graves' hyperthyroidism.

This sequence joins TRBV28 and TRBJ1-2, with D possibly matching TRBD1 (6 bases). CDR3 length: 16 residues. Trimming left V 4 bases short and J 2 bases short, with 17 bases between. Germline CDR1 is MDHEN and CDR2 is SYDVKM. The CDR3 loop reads CASSSAEGQGNYGYTF. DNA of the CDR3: TGTGCCAGCAGTTCCGCCGAGGGGCAGGGGAACTATGGCTACACCTTC.

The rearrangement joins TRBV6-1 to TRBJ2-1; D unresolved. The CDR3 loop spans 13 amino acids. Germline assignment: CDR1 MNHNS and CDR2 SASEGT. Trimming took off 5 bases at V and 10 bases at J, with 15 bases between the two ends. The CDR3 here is CASSTLGPLEQFF. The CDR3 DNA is TGTGCCAGCAGTACGTTAGGGCCCCTCGAGCAGTTCTTC.

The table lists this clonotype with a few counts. This chain's CDR3 is CSARDGTDTQYF. The CDR3 nucleotides are TGCAGTGCTAGAGATGGGACAGATACGCAGTATTTT. This sequence joins TRBV20-1 and TRBJ2-3; D gene uncertain. V lost 0 bases to trimming and J lost 3 bases, with 4 bases between them. Germline V gene sequence: CDR1 DFQATT, CDR2 SNEGSKA (reference sequence). The CDR3 sequence is 12 residues long.

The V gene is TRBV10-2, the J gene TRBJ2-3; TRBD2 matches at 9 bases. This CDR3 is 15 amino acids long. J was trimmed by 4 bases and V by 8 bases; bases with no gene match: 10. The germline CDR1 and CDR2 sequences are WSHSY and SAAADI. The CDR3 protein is CASLSQGLASDTQYF. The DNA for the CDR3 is TGCGCCAGCCTTTCCCAGGGACTAGCTTCAGATACGCAGTATTTT.

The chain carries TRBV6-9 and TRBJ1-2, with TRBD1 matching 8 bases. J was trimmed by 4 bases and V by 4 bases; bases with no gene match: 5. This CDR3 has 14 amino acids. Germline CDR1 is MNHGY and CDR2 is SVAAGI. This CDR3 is CASSSAGQGYGYTF. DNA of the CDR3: TGTGCCAGCAGTTCCGCAGGACAGGGCTATGGCTACACCTTC.

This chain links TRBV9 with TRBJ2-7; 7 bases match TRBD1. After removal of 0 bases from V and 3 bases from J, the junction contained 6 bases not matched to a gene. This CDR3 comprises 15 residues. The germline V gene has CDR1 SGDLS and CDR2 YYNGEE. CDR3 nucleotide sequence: TGTGCCAGCAGCGTAGGTGGGACAGATTACTACGAGCAGTACTTC. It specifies CASSVGGTDYYEQYF.

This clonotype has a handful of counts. The DNA of the CDR3 is TGCGCCAGCAGCCCGGAATGGACAGATACGCAGTATTTT. Its translation: CASSPEWTDTQYF. The rearrangement links TRBV5-1 to TRBJ2-3; no firm D call. Trimming took 4 bases from V and 3 from J, leaving 9 bases between them. Germline assignment: CDR1 SGHRS and CDR2 YFSETQ. This CDR3 contains 13 residues.

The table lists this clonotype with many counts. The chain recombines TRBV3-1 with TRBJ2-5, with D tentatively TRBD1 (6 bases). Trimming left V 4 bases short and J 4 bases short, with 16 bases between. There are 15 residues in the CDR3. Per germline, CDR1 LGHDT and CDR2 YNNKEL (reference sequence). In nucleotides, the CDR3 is TGTGCCAGCAGCCCCCAAACAGGGTGGAGAGAGACCCAGTACTTC. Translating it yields CASSPQTGWRETQYF.

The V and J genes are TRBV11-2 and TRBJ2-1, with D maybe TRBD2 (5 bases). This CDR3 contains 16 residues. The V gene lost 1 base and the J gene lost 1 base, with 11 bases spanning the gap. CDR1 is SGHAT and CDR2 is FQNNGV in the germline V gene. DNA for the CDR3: TGTGCCAGCAGCTTAGTAGGGTCGGGGTCCTACAATGAGCAGTTCTTC. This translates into CASSLVGSGSYNEQFF.

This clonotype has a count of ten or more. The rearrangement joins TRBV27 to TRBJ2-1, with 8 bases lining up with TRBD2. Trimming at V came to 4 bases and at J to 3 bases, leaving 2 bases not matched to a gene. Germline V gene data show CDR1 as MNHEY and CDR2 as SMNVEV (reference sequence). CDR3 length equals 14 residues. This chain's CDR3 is CASSYSGDYNEQFF. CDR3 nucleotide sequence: TGTGCCAGCAGTTATAGCGGGGACTACAATGAGCAGTTCTTC.

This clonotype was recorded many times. DNA for the CDR3: TGTGCCAGCAGTTTACAGGGTGGCTACACCTTC. Protein sequence: CASSLQGGYTF. The chain combines TRBV12-3 or TRBV12-4 with TRBJ1-2, with D perhaps TRBD1 (5 bases). The CDR3 runs 11 residues. V lost 2 bases and J lost 7, with 5 bases in between.

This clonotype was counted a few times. The CDR3 region is CATSRDAGGKTDTQYF. CDR3 in DNA: TGTGCCACCAGCAGAGATGCGGGAGGGAAAACAGATACGCAGTATTTT. The chain is built from TRBV15 and TRBJ2-3; 9 nucleotides match TRBD2. CDR3 length: 16 amino acids. With V trimmed by 0 bases and J by 3 bases, 4 bases remained unmatched. Germline loops: CDR1 LNHNV, CDR2 YYDKDF (reference sequence).

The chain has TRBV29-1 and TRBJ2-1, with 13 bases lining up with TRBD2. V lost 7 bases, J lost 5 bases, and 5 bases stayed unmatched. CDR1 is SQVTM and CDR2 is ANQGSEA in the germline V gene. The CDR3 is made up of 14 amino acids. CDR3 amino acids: CSGEGLAGDNEQFF. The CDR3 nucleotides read TGCAGCGGAGAAGGACTAGCGGGAGACAATGAGCAGTTCTTC.

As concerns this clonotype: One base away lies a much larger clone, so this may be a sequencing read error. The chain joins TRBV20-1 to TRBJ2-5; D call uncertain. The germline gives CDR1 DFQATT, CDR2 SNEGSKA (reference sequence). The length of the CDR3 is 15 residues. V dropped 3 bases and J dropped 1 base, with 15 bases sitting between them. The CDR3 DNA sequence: TGCAGTGCTAGGAACAATTTGGCCCGCCAAGAGACCCAGTACTTC. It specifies CSARNNLARQETQYF.

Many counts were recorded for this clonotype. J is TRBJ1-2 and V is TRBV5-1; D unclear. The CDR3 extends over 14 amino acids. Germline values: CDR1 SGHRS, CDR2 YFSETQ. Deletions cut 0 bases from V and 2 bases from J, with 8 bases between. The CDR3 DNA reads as TGCGCCAGCAGCTTGGTCGCCGGGAACTATGGCTACACCTTC. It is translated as CASSLVAGNYGYTF.

The CDR3 coding sequence is TGTGCCAGCAGAGAAACTAGCGGGAGGTTCCAGTTCTTC. It encodes CASRETSGRFQFF. The V and J genes are TRBV6-1 and TRBJ2-1, with 12 bases fitting TRBD2. Per the germline V gene, CDR1 is MNHNS and CDR2 is SASEGT. The CDR3 sequence is 13 residues long. V lost 6 bases and J lost 13; bases outside the gene matches: 7.

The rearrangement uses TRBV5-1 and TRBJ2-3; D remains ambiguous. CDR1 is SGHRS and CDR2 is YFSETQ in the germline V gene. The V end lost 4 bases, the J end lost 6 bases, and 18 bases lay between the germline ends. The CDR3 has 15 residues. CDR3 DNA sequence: TGCGCCAGCAGCAGATATTTAGTTGTCCGCGATACGCAGTATTTT. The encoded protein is CASSRYLVVRDTQYF. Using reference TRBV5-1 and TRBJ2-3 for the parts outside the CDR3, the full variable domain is KAGVTQTPRYLIKTRGQQVTLSCSPISGHRSVSWYQQTPGQGLQFLFEYFSETQRNKGNFPGRFSGRQFSNSRSEMNVSTLELGDSALYLCASSRYLVVRDTQYFGPGTRLTVL.

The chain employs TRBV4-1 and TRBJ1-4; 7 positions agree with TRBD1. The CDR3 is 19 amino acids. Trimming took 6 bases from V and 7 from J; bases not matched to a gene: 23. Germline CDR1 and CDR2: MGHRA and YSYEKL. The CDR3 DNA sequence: TGCGCCAGCAGTCCGATCAAAACAGGGGCAGAGGGATTAAGTGAAAAACTGTTTTTT. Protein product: CASSPIKTGAEGLSEKLFF.

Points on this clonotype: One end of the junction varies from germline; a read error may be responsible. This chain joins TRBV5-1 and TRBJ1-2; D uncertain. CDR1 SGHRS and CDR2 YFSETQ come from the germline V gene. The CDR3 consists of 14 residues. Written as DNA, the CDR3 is TGTGCCAGCAGCGTAGAAGGGTCTCCTGGTGGCTACACCTTC. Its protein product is CASSVEGSPGGYTF.

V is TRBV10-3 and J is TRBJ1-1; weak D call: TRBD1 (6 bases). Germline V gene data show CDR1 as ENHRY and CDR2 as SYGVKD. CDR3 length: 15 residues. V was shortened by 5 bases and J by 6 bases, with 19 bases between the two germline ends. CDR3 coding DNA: TGTGCCATCAGTAACTTAGCAGGGGACGGGGCTGAAGCTTTCTTT. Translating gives CAISNLAGDGAEAFF.

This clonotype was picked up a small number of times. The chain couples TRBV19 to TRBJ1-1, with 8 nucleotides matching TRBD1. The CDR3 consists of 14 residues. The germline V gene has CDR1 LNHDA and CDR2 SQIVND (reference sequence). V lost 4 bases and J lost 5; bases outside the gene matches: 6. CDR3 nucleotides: TGTGCCAGTAGTACGGCAGGGGGCAGGACTGAAGCTTTCTTT. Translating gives CASSTAGGRTEAFF.

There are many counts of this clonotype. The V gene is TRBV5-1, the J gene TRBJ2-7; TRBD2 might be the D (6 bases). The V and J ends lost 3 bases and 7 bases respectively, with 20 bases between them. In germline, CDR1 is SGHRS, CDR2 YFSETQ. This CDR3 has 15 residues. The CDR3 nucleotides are TGCGCCAGCAGCTCGGTCGGGGGTAGTGCGGAAGAGCAGTACGTC. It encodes CASSSVGGSAEEQYV.

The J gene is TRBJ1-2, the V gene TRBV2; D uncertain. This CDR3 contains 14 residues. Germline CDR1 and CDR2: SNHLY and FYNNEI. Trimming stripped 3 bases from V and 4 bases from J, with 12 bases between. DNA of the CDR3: TGTGCCAGCAGTGAGGTGACAAGCAGCTATGGCTACACCTTC. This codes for CASSEVTSSYGYTF.

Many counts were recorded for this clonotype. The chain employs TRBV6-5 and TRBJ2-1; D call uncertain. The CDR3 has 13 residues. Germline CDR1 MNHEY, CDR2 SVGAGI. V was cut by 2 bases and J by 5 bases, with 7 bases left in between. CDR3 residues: CASSYGRDNEQFF. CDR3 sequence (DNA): TGTGCCAGCAGTTACGGTAGGGACAATGAGCAGTTCTTC.

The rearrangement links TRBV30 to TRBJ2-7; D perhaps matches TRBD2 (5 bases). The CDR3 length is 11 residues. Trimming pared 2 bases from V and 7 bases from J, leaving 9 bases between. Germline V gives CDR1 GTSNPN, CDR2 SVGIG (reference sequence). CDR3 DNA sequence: TGTGCCTGGAGTTTGTCGGGGGAGCAGTACTTC. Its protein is CAWSLSGEQYF.

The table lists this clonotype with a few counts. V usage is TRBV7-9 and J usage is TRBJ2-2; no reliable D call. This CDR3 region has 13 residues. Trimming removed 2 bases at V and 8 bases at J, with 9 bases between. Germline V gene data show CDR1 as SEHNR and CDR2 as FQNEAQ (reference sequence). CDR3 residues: CASSLRAAGELFF. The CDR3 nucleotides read TGTGCCAGCAGCTTACGGGCCGCAGGGGAGCTGTTTTTT.

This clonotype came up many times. The CDR3 DNA sequence: TGTGCCAGCAGTTTAGTTGAAGCAGGGACTGAAGCTTTCTTT. It translates to CASSLVEAGTEAFF. The rearrangement links TRBV27 to TRBJ1-1; D is perhaps TRBD1 (5 bases). CDR1 is MNHEY and CDR2 is SMNVEV in the germline V gene (reference sequence). The CDR3 is 14 residues long. V gave up 2 bases and J gave up 5 bases, with 12 bases separating them.